These T cell receptor beta chains were read from a single sample in a study of CD8 T cells in ankylosing spondylitis. Using its own MiXCR run on the 5' RACE reads, TCRdb lists one record per CDR3 protein. Among 700,000 to 1,000,000 distinct CDR3 sequences listed, roughly 12% were seen once. Sequenced: blood, either unsorted or a sorted T cell fraction (not recorded which). Source of these receptors: a male donor with ankylosing spondylitis. Both conserved end residues are part of each CDR3. A D gene is named only where the DNA matches it firmly. Clone size, where shown, is once, few, many, or a class for clones that have expanded.

j_call | d_call | clone_size | v_call | cdr3_aa | cdr3_nt
TRBJ1-2 | NA | NA | TRBV30 | CAWSETVGGYTF | TGTGCCTGGAGTGAGACCGTAGGTGGCTACACCTTC
TRBJ2-7 | NA | once | TRBV28 | CASSPENRRSYEQYF | TGTGCCAGCAGTCCGGAAAATCGCAGGTCCTACGAGCAGTACTTC
TRBJ1-5 | NA | NA | TRBV12-3/TRBV12-4 | CASSLTASNQPQHF | TGTGCCAGCAGTTTGACAGCCAGCAATCAGCCCCAGCATTTT
TRBJ1-1 | TRBD1 | NA | TRBV5-4 | CASSARTGGAPNTEAFF | TGTGCCAGCAGCGCAAGGACAGGGGGCGCACCCAACACTGAAGCTTTCTTT
TRBJ1-5 | NA | few | TRBV20-1 | CSATRGLGSNQPQHF | TGCAGTGCCACGCGGGGACTAGGGAGCAATCAGCCCCAGCATTTT
TRBJ2-7 | NA | many | TRBV4-1 | CASSQLRRDGSYEQYF | TGCGCCAGCAGCCAGCTTCGGCGGGACGGTTCCTACGAGCAGTACTTC
TRBJ2-3 | NA | few | TRBV6-5 | CASSYVDTQYF | TGTGCCAGCAGTTACGTAGATACGCAGTATTTT
TRBJ1-1 | NA | NA | TRBV5-1 | CASSFFGNEAFF | TGCGCCAGCAGCTTCTTCGGTAATGAAGCTTTCTTT
TRBJ2-3 | NA | few | TRBV5-1 | CASSGTWAQYF | TGCGCCAGCAGCGGAACCTGGGCGCAGTATTTT
TRBJ2-2 | TRBD2 | few | TRBV6-5 | CASSYLGLAGGQAGELFF | TGTGCCAGCAGTTACTTGGGACTAGCGGGGGGCCAAGCCGGGGAGCTGTTTTTT
TRBJ2-2 | NA | NA | TRBV6-1 | CASKRGGLESELFF | TGTGCCAGCAAGAGAGGGGGGTTGGAGTCGGAGCTGTTTTTT
TRBJ2-2 | NA | few | TRBV5-5 | CASSFLGRVTGELFF | TGTGCCAGCAGCTTCCTGGGGCGGGTCACCGGGGAGCTGTTTTTT
TRBJ1-1 | NA | few | TRBV20-1 | CSAGRYTEAFF | TGCAGTGCAGGCCGGTACACTGAAGCTTTCTTT
TRBJ2-3 | NA | NA | TRBV11-2 | CASSLAPKGTDTQYF | TGTGCCAGCAGCTTAGCCCCAAAAGGCACAGATACGCAGTATTTT
TRBJ2-7 | NA | many | TRBV3-1 | CASSAHDSRLWQYF | TGTGCCAGCAGCGCCCACGACAGCAGATTATGGCAGTACTTC
TRBJ2-5 | TRBD2 | NA | TRBV2 | CASRILAEETQYF | TGTGCCAGCAGAATACTAGCGGAAGAGACCCAGTACTTC
TRBJ2-5 | NA | few | TRBV7-9 | CASSPKGGRSSQETQYF | TGTGCCAGCAGCCCCAAAGGGGGACGTTCTTCCCAAGAGACCCAGTACTTC
TRBJ2-7 | TRBD2 | few | TRBV5-1 | CASSRNRGAYEQYF | TGCGCCAGCAGCCGTAATCGGGGGGCCTACGAGCAGTACTTC
TRBJ2-2 | NA | NA | TRBV6-2/TRBV6-3 | CASSRQFAGAGGELIF | TGTGCCAGCAGTCGCCAGTTCGCGGGGGCCGGCGGGGAGCTGATTTTT
TRBJ2-7 | NA | many | TRBV29-1 | CSVRVGQGRYEQYF | TGCAGCGTTAGGGTGGGGCAGGGGCGCTACGAGCAGTACTTC
TRBJ1-3 | NA | many | TRBV10-3 | CAISDPASSGNTIYF | TGTGCCATCAGTGATCCAGCCAGCTCTGGAAACACCATATATTTT
TRBJ1-1 | NA | few | TRBV29-1 | CSVEGTNTEAFF | TGCAGCGTGGAAGGGACCAACACTGAAGCTTTCTTT
TRBJ2-7 | NA | many | TRBV12-3/TRBV12-4 | CASSFGRASSYEQYF | TGTGCCAGCAGTTTTGGGCGGGCAAGCTCCTACGAGCAGTACTTC
TRBJ1-1 | NA | NA | TRBV5-1 | CASSLGWIGRPNPEAFF | TGCGCCAGCAGCTTGGGATGGATAGGACGTCCGAACCCTGAAGCTTTCTTT
TRBJ2-7 | NA | NA | TRBV4-3 | CASSQVVGPTYEQYF | TGCGCCAGCAGCCAAGTCGTCGGCCCTACCTACGAGCAGTACTTC
TRBJ2-3 | NA | NA | TRBV7-9 | CASSFTSRPSTDTQYF | TGTGCCAGCAGCTTTACATCGCGCCCTAGCACAGATACGCAGTATTTT
TRBJ2-2 | NA | many | TRBV20-1 | CSASRGTGELFF | TGCAGTGCTAGCCGGGGTACCGGGGAGCTGTTTTTT
TRBJ1-1 | TRBD1 | NA | TRBV5-1 | CASSGTGAGEAFF | TGCGCCAGCAGCGGGACAGGGGCTGGTGAAGCTTTCTTT
TRBJ1-2 | NA | few | TRBV9 | CASSVGLGNIYTF | TGTGCCAGCAGCGTAGGACTGGGAAATATCTACACCTTC
TRBJ1-4 | NA | NA | TRBV7-2 | CASSTQTREKLFF | TGTGCCAGCAGCACCCAGACTCGGGAAAAACTGTTTTTT
TRBJ2-1 | TRBD1 | few | TRBV6-5 | CASSYSGDRGRGEQFF | TGTGCCAGCAGTTACTCAGGGGACAGGGGCCGAGGTGAGCAGTTCTTC
TRBJ2-4 | NA | many | TRBV12-3/TRBV12-4 | CASSSSTRWDIQYF | TGTGCCAGCAGTTCATCGACTAGGTGGGACATTCAGTACTTC
TRBJ1-2 | NA | NA | TRBV7-2 | CASSTWIEGYGYTF | TGTGCCAGCAGCACATGGATCGAAGGCTATGGCTACACCTTC
TRBJ2-7 | TRBD2 | few | TRBV7-9 | CASSSPGTRGEQYF | TGTGCCAGCAGCTCCCCCGGGACTAGAGGCGAGCAGTACTTC
TRBJ1-5 | NA | NA | TRBV18 | CASSHQGPNQPQHF | TGTGCCAGCTCACACCAGGGACCGAATCAGCCCCAGCATTTT